The clone carrying this T cell receptor beta chain showed up many times. The data were taken from a study of blood T cells in healthy people across ages. Around 10 milliliters was the volume of peripheral blood drawn from each donor. No fewer than 6 million PBMCs went into each sample. Looked up from germline, CDR1 is SGHKS and CDR2 is YYEKEE (reference sequence). The CDR3 runs 14 residues. V lost 4 bases to trimming and J lost 4 bases; unmatched junction nucleotides: 4. With a J-beta primer mix and a sample-barcoded 5' primer, a second PCR ran about 7 to 12 cycles. Unique molecular identifiers of 12 random nucleotides labeled each cDNA. TCRdb processed the 5' RACE reads anew with MiXCR; each CDR3 protein has one entry. The sample contains 850,000 to 1,300,000 distinct CDR3 sequences, 45% of which appear only once.

The material sequenced was blood. The origin of this receptor is a woman aged 55 to 70 in good health. The chain carries TRBV5-5 and TRBJ1-4, with 7 bases matching TRBD1. The CDR3 DNA sequence: TGTGCCAGCAGCCCAACAGGGGTTAATGAAAAACTGTTTTTT. Translated, it gives CASSPTGVNEKLFF.